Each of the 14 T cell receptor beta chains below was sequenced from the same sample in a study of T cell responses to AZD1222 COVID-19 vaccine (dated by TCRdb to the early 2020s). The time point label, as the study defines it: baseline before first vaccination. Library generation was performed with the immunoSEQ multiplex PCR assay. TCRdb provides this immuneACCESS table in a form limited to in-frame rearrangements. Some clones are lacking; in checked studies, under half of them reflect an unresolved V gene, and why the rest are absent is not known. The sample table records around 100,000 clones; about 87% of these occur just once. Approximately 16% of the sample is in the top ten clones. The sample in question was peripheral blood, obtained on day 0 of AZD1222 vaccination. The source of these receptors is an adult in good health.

The CDR3 DNA follows: TGTGCCAGTAGTATTTCGGGCAGGGGCACAGATACGCAGTATTTT. This sequence encodes CASSISGRGTDTQYF. The chain employs TRBV19 and TRBJ2-3, with a weak D call TRBD1 (5 bases). The CDR3 consists of 15 residues. V shed 3 bases and J shed 1 base, with 11 bases lying between them. Germline V gene sequence: CDR1 LNHDA, CDR2 SQIVND (reference sequence).

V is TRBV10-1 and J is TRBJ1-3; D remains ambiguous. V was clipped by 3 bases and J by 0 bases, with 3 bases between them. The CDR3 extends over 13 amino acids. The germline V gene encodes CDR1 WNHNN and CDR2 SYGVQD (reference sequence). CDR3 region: CASSDSSGNTIYF. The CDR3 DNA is TGCGCCAGCAGTGACAGCTCTGGAAACACCATATATTTT.

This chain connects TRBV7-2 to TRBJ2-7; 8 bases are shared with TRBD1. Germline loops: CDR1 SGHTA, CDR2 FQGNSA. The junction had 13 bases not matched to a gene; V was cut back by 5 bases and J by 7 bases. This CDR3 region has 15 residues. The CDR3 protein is CASSRPGTGALEQYF. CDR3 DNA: TGTGCCAGCAGCCGCCCGGGGACAGGAGCCCTGGAGCAGTACTTC. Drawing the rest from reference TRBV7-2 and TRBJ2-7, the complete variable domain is GAGVSQSPSNKVTEKGKDVELRCDPISGHTALYWYRQSLGQGLEFLIYFQGNSAPDKSGLPSDRFSAERTGGSVSTLTIQRTQQEDSAVYLCASSRPGTGALEQYFGPGTRLTVT.

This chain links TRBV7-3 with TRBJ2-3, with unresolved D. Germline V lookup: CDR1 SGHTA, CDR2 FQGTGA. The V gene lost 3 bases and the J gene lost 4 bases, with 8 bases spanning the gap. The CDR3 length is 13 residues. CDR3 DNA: TGTGCCAGCAGCTTTTTAGCAGCAGATACGCAGTATTTT. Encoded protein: CASSFLAADTQYF.

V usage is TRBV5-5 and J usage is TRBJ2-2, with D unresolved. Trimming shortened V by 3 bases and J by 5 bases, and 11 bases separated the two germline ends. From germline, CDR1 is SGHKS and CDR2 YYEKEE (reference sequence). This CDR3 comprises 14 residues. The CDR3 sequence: CASSWSTSTGELFF. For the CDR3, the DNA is TGTGCCAGCAGCTGGTCCACCAGTACCGGGGAGCTGTTTTTT.

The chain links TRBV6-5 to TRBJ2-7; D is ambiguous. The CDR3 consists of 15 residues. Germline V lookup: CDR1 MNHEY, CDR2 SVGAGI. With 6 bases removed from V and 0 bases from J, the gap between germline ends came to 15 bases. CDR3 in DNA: TGTGCCAGCAGCTTGACTTTCAGGAGCTCCTACGAGCAGTACTTC. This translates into CASSLTFRSSYEQYF.

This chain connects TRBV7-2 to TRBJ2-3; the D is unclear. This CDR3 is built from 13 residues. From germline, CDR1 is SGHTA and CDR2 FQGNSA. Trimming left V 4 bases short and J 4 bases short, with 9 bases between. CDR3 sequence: CASSSPPADTQYF. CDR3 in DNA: TGTGCCAGCAGCTCCCCTCCCGCAGATACGCAGTATTTT. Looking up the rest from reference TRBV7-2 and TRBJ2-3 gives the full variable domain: GAGVSQSPSNKVTEKGKDVELRCDPISGHTALYWYRQSLGQGLEFLIYFQGNSAPDKSGLPSDRFSAERTGGSVSTLTIQRTQQEDSAVYLCASSSPPADTQYFGPGTRLTVL.

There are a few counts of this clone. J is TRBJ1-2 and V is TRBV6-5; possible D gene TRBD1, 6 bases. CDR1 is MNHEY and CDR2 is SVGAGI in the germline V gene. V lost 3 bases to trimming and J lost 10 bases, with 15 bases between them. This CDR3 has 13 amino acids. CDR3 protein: CASSYGKGDTYTF. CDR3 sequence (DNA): TGTGCCAGCAGTTATGGCAAGGGGGACACCTACACCTTC.

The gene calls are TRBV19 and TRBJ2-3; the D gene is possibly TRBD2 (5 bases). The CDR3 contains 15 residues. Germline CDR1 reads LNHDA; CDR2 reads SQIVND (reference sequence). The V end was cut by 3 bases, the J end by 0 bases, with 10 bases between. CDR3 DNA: TGTGCCAGTAGTATTTGGCGGGTGAGCACAGATACGCAGTATTTT. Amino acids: CASSIWRVSTDTQYF.

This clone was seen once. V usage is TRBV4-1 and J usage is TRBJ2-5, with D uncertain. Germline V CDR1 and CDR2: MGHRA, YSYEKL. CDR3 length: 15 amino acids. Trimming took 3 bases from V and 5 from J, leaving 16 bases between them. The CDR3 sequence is CASSQGSSGRETQYF. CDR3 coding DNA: TGCGCCAGCAGCCAGGGGTCCAGTGGTAGGGAGACCCAGTACTTC.

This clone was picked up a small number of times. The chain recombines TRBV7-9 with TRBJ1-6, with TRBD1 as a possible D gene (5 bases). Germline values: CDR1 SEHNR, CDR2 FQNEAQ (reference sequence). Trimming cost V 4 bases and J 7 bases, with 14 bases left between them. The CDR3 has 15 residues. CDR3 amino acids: CASSSREAGNSPLHF. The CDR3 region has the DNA TGTGCCAGCAGCTCCCGGGAGGCAGGGAATTCACCCCTCCACTTT.

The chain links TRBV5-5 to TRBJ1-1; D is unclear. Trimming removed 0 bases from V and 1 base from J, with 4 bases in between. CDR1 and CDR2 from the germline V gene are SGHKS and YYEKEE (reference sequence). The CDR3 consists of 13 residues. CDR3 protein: CASSLEPNTEAFF. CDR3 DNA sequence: TGTGCCAGCAGCTTGGAACCGAACACTGAAGCTTTCTTT.

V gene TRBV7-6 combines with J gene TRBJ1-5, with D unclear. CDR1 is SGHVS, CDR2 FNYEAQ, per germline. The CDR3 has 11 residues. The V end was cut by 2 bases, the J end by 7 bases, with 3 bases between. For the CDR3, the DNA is TGTGCCAGCAGCTTACGACAGCCCCAGCATTTT. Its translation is CASSLRQPQHF.

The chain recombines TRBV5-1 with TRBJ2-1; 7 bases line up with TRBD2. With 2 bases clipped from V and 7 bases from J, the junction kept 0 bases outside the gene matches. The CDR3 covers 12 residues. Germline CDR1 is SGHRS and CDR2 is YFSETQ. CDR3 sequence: CASSLLANEQFF. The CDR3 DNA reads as TGCGCCAGCAGCTTACTAGCGAATGAGCAGTTCTTC.